This T cell receptor beta chain was recorded in a study of shared clonotypes between healthy human individuals. Only in-frame clones appear in the TCRdb table, and some are missing; sequencing was by immunoSEQ multiplex PCR. The data contain about 610,000 clones, roughly 96% of them singletons. Naive CD8 cells comprised CD45RO-negative, CCR7-positively selected cells, excluding terminally differentiated effector memory CD45RA+ cells. CDR3 length equals 13 residues. V gave up 1 base and J gave up 1 base, with 5 bases separating them. Germline-derived CDR1 and CDR2 are SNHLY and FYNNEI. As regards this clone: The sample has other DNA sequences that encode this CDR3 too.

The chain couples TRBV2 to TRBJ2-7; no definite D call. The TCR comes from a woman aged 25 to 39 in good health. Sequencing used naive CD8+ T cells sorted from blood. The CDR3 reads CASSEGSSYEQYF. As DNA, the CDR3 is TGTGCCAGCAGTGAAGGGTCATCCTACGAGCAGTACTTC.